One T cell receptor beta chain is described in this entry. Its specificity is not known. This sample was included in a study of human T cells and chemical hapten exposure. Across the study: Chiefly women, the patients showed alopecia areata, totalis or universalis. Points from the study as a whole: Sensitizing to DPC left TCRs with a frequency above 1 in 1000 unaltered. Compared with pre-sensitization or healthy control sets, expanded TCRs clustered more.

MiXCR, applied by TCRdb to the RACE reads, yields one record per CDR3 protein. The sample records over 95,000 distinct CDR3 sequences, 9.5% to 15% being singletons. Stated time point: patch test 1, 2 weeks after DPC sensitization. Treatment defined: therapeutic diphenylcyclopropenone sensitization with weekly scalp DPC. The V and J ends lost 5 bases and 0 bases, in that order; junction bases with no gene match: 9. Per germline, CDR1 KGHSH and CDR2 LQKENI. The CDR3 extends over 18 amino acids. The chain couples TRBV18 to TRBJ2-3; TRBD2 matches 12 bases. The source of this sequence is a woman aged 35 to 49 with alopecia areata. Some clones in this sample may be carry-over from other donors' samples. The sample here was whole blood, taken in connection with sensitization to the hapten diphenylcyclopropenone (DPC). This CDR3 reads CASSFDRTSGTSTDTQYF. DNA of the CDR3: TGTGCCAGCTCATTCGACCGGACTAGCGGGACCAGCACAGATACGCAGTATTTT.